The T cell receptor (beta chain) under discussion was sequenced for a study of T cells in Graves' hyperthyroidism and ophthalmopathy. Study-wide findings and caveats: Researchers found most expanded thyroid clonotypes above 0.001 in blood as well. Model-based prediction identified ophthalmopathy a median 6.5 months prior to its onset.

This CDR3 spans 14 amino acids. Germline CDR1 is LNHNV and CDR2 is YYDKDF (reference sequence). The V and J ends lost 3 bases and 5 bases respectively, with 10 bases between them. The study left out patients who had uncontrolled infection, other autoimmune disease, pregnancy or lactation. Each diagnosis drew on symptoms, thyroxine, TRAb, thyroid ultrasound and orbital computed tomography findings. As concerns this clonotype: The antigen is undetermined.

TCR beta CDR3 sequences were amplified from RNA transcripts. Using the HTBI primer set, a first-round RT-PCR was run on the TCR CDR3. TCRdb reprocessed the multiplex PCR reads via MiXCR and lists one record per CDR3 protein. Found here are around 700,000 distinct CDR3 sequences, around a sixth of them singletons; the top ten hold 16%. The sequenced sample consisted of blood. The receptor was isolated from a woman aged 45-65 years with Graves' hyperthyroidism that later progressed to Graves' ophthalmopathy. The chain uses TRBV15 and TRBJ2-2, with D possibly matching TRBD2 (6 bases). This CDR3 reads CATSRDYQTGELFF. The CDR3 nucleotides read TGTGCCACCAGCAGGGACTACCAGACCGGGGAGCTGTTTTTT.